The 32 T cell receptor delta chains listed next were all sequenced from one sample in a study of γδ T cells in repeated Plasmodium falciparum infection. TCRdb used CATT to re-call clones from the multiplex PCR reads. Among tens of thousands of delta-chain clones, 1.9% were seen once, and the ten largest hold about 23%. Bulk repertoires came from Vgamma9/Vdelta2+ or Vdelta2-negative gammadelta T cells flow-sorted from PBMC. Material: gamma-delta T cells from blood. These receptors were obtained from a pool of human donors (malaria-infected and uninfected, not separated).

This clone has a count of ten or more. The protein held in TCRdb is that of a much larger clone and does not match this DNA's translation at residue 5, likely because of a read error; the protein shown is translated from the DNA. The CDR3 DNA follows: TGTGCCTGTGACCCCGTTTCTGGGGGATACTCCGGGTACACCGATAAACTCATCTTT. Protein sequence: CACDPVSGGYSGYTDKLIF. This chain connects TRDV2 to TRDJ1, with TRDD3 matching over 11 bases. Germline CDR1 GEAIGNYY, CDR2 EKD. V shed 3 bases and J 0 bases; nucleotides not matched to a gene: 14. The CDR3 has 19 amino acids.

Comments on this clone: This probably arose from a read error, given a far larger clone one base away. The sample has other DNA sequences that encode this CDR3 too. The chain has TRDV1 and TRDJ1, with 11 positions matching TRDD3. The CDR3 is 26 residues long. Germline V gene data show CDR1 as TSWWSYY and CDR2 as QGS. The CDR3 region is CALGEPRRIPYWGIIGIGGPRHKLIF. DNA of the CDR3: TGTGCCCTTGGGGAACCTAGACGCATCCCGTACTGGGGGATAATCGGGATCGGGGGGCCTCGTCATAAACTCATCTTT.

Note on this clone: This probably arose from a read error, given a far larger clone one base away. Other DNA sequences in this specimen translate into the identical CDR3. This chain's CDR3 is CALPHQHNSPATGWTDKLIF. The CDR3 DNA is TGTGCTCTTCCACACCAACATAATTCTCCTGCTACTGGGTGGACCGATAAACTCATCTTT. This rearrangement joins TRDV1 to TRDJ1, with D tentatively TRDD3 (6 bases). Since TCRdb gives no J gene, matching the DNA to germline was used here to assign it. The CDR3 runs to 20 residues. V was clipped by 8 bases and J by 2 bases, with 33 bases between them. Per the germline V gene, CDR1 is TSWWSYY and CDR2 is QGS.

This clone has ten or more counts. TCRdb's entry gives the protein of a much larger clone, which mismatches this DNA's translation at residue 15, likely from a read error; the protein reported here is translated from the DNA. V and J are TRDV2 and TRDJ1, with TRDD3 identical over 8 bases. The CDR3 contains 19 residues. Germline V CDR1 and CDR2: GEAIGNYY, EKD. CDR3 nucleotide sequence: TGTGCCTGTGACACCGTAGGAGGGATACGCGAAGAGAAAACCGGTAAACTCATCTTT. The encoded protein is CACDTVGGIREEKTGKLIF.

With regard to this clone: Only one base separates this from a far larger clonotype, so it likely reflects a read error. The sample has other DNA sequences that encode this CDR3 too. CDR3 in amino acids: CALAWHSYYSTGGYAPQKHDKLIF. In DNA form, the CDR3 reads TGTGCTCTTGCTTGGCATTCTTATTACTCTACGGGGGGATACGCTCCCCAGAAGCACGATAAGCTCATCTTT. Here the V gene is TRDV1, but the J gene went uncalled; the D segment call TRDD3 is taken from the table without a DNA check. CDR1 is TSWWSYY, CDR2 QGS, per germline. This CDR3 has 24 amino acids.

Comment on this clone: TCRdb lists the protein of a much larger clone for this DNA, which differs at residue 16, so this is likely a read error; the protein given here is translated from the DNA itself. The V call is TRDV3, the J call TRDJ1; 11 bases align to TRDD3. No J gene is reported in TCRdb; it was inferred here by comparing the DNA with germline. Losses at the gene ends were 3 bases for V and 3 bases for J; bases not matched to a gene: 27. There are 21 residues in the CDR3. Germline values: CDR1 TVYSNPD, CDR2 GDNSRS (reference sequence). CDR3 DNA: TGTGCCTTCCCTACTATGGGAGTGTACTGGGGGATAAGATCGCACCCCGATAAACTCATCTTT. This translates into CAFPTMGVYWGIRSHPDKLIF.

In this sample, this clone turned up a few times. TCRdb shows a much larger clone's protein in place of this DNA's translation, and the two differ at residue 21, likely through a read error; the protein shown is translated from the DNA. This rearrangement joins TRAV38-2/DV8 to TRDJ1; TRDD3 matches 12 bases. TCRdb gives no J gene; it was assigned here by matching the DNA to germline. This CDR3 comprises 26 residues. V shed 0 bases, J shed 1 base, and the junction held 31 bases outside the gene matches. The germline CDR1 and CDR2 sequences are TSESDYY and QEAYKQQN. CDR3 bases: TGTGCTTATAGGAGCGCGTGGGCCCATCCTCTCAAAGACCGGTACTGGGGGATACCAATCACCGATAAACTCATCTTT. It is translated as CAYRSAWAHPLKDRYWGIPITDKLIF.

Only a few counts were recorded for this clone. One base separates it from a far larger clone, so it is likely a read error. Additional DNA sequences in this sample encode the identical CDR3. The chain is built from TRDV1 and TRDJ1; 11 bases agree with TRDD3. Since TCRdb gives no J gene, matching the DNA to germline was used here to assign it. CDR3 length equals 17 residues. CDR1 and CDR2 (germline): TSWWSYY, QGS. The CDR3 here is CALGEPFPYWGILGLIF. CDR3 nucleotide sequence: TGTGCCCTTGGGGAACCTTTTCCATACTGGGGGATATTGGGACTCATCTTT.

This clone was seen many times. The likely explanation is a read error, given a far larger clone one base away. Distinct nucleotide sequences in the sample also encode this CDR3. The CDR3 bases are TGTGCCTTAGCTTGGCCTTCCTCCCCGTACTGGGGGATCCTCCCTACCGATAAACTCATCTTT. Translated: CALAWPSSPYWGILPTDKLIF. V is TRDV3 and J is TRDJ1; 10 positions agree with TRDD3. The J gene, absent from TCRdb, was called here by matching the DNA to germline. J lost 2 bases, V lost 3 bases, and 27 bases had no gene match. CDR3 size: 21 residues. Germline CDR1 and CDR2: TVYSNPD and GDNSRS (reference sequence).

Comments on this clone: TCRdb's listed protein matches a much larger clone and diverges from this DNA's translation at residue 8, likely through a read error; the protein shown comes from the DNA. The genes are TRDV2 and TRDJ1; possible D gene TRDD3, 6 bases. TCRdb is silent on the J gene; assignment here came from matching the DNA to germline. The CDR3 sequence is 17 residues long. Germline-derived CDR1 and CDR2 are GEAIGNYY and EKD. Trimming shortened V by 0 bases and J by 0 bases, and 16 bases separated the two germline ends. CDR3 DNA: TGTGCCTGTGACACCTTACTGAGGGGGGAGAACACCGATAAACTCATCTTT. It specifies CACDTLLRGENTDKLIF.

The sample holds a few counts of this clone. This probably arose from a read error, given a far larger clone one base away. Additional DNA sequences in this sample encode the identical CDR3. V gene TRDV3 combines with J gene TRDJ1; the match to TRDD3 covers 7 bases. Germline V gives CDR1 TVYSNPD, CDR2 GDNSRS (reference sequence). The CDR3 contains 21 residues. The junction had 29 bases not matched to a gene; V was cut back by 1 base and J by 3 bases. The CDR3 sequence: CAFIINPRYIGGYAVADKLIF. The CDR3 nucleotides are TGTGCCTTTATAATTAACCCTCGATACATTGGAGGATACGCTGTAGCCGATAAACTCATCTTT.

This clone has at least ten counts. TCRdb assigns this DNA the protein of a much larger clone, which departs from its translation at residue 9; this likely reflects a read error, and the protein shown comes from translating the DNA. The chain employs TRDV2 and TRDJ1, with D maybe TRDD3 (5 bases). Because TCRdb records no J gene, it was assigned here through a match of the DNA to germline. V was pared by 0 bases and J by 0 bases, with 22 bases between. CDR3 length equals 19 residues. Per germline, CDR1 GEAIGNYY and CDR2 EKD. In DNA form, the CDR3 reads TGTGCCTGTGACACCGTCTCGGGGAGGTCCCCGAGCCACACCGATAAACTCATCTTT. Amino acids: CACDTVSGRSPSHTDKLIF.

This clone was picked up many times. The rearrangement joins TRDV1 to TRDJ1; 7 bases are a match to TRDD3. The germline CDR1 and CDR2 sequences are TSWWSYY and QGS. The CDR3 totals 17 residues. Trimming took 3 bases from V and 2 from J; bases not matched to a gene: 12. Written as DNA, the CDR3 is TGTGCTCTTGGGGACGGAATACGTCTGGGGGTTACCGATAAACTCATCTTT. It codes for CALGDGIRLGVTDKLIF.

Comment on this clone: TCRdb has a much larger clone's protein, which differs at residue 7 from the translation of this DNA, likely because of a read error; what is shown is the protein translated from the DNA. The V gene is TRAV38-2/DV8, the J gene TRDJ1; 11 bases are a match to TRDD3. Since TCRdb gives no J gene, matching the DNA to germline was used here to assign it. The V gene end was trimmed by 5 bases and the J gene end by 4 bases; junction bases not matched to a gene: 22. Per the germline V gene, CDR1 is TSESDYY and CDR2 is QEAYKQQN. The CDR3 spans 20 residues. The CDR3, as DNA: TGTGCTTATAGTTCCCCCCCACTTGGGGGATACGCGGGCCAGAGCGATAAACTCATCTTT. Protein product: CAYSSPPLGGYAGQSDKLIF.

Comment on this clone: This DNA translates differently at residue 12 from the TCRdb protein, which is that of a much larger clone; a read error is likely, and the protein shown is the DNA's own translation. This chain uses TRDV3 with TRDJ1; 8 bases match TRDD2. The J gene is absent in TCRdb and was assigned here via DNA matching to germline. Germline lookup yields CDR1 TVYSNPD and CDR2 GDNSRS (reference sequence). The CDR3 loop spans 16 amino acids. CDR3 coding DNA: TGTGCCTTTGGCCCCCTTCCTAAGGGGTCCACCGAGAAACTCATCTTT. Translation gives CAFGPLPKGSTEKLIF. The full variable domain, with the rest looked up from reference TRDV3 and TRDJ1, is CDKVTQSSPDQTVASGSEVVLLCTYDTVYSNPDLFWYRIRPDYSFQFVFYGDNSRSEGADFTQGRFSVKHILTQKAFHLVISPVRTEDSATYYCAFGPLPKGSTEKLIFGKGTRVTVEP.

This clone was found a few times. The TCRdb record carries a much larger clone's protein, which differs from this DNA's translation at residue 8; a read error is the likely cause, and the protein listed here is the DNA translation. The chain carries TRDV3 and TRDJ1, with 7 bases that match TRDD2. Here the J gene came from matching the DNA to germline, since TCRdb omits it. After removal of 1 base from V and 3 bases from J, the junction contained 5 bases not matched to a gene. CDR1 is TVYSNPD, CDR2 GDNSRS, per germline (reference sequence). CDR3 length: 13 amino acids. CDR3 nucleotide sequence: TGTGCCTTTAAGCTTTCCTACCCCGATAAACTCATCTTT. Protein product: CAFKLSYPDKLIF.

Of note for this clone: This likely traces to a read error, being one base from a far larger clone. Additional DNA sequences in this sample encode the identical CDR3. The gene calls are TRDV1 and TRDJ1; D may be TRDD3 (6 bases). TCRdb leaves out the J gene; it was filled in here by matching the DNA to germline. Germline lookup yields CDR1 TSWWSYY and CDR2 QGS. This CDR3 comprises 25 residues. Here the CDR3 DNA reads TGTGCTCTTGGGGAACCCTATCTCCCCTTTCGATACGGGGTGGGGACCTTACGGTACACTGATAAACTCATCTTT. This sequence encodes CALGEPYLPFRYGVGTLRYTDKLIF.

This sequence joins TRDV2 and TRDJ1; 12 nucleotides align to TRDD3. TCRdb records no J gene; here it was assigned by comparing the DNA to germline. The CDR3 is 19 residues long. Germline V gives CDR1 GEAIGNYY, CDR2 EKD. V gave up 3 bases and J gave up 2 bases; unmatched junction bases: 15. This CDR3 is CACDSMLLGDTRETDKLIF. As DNA, the CDR3 is TGTGCCTGTGACTCGATGTTACTGGGGGATACAAGAGAGACCGATAAACTCATCTTT.

Only a few counts were recorded for this clone. A far larger clone is a single base away, which makes a read error likely. This sample also contains other DNA sequences that code for the same CDR3. The V gene is TRDV3, the J gene TRDJ1, with D perhaps matching TRDD2 or TRDD3 (5 bases each). The J gene comes from matching the DNA to germline here; TCRdb lacks it. The V gene's germline CDR1 is TVYSNPD and CDR2 GDNSRS (reference sequence). The germline V and J ends were trimmed by 4 bases and 3 bases, with 24 bases remaining between them. The CDR3 loop spans 16 amino acids. CDR3 loop: CASNPSWDRSPDKLIF. CDR3 coding DNA: TGTGCCTCTAATCCTAGCTGGGACAGGAGTCCCGATAAACTCATCTTT. The complete variable domain, with remaining parts taken from reference TRDV3 and TRDJ1, reads CDKVTQSSPDQTVASGSEVVLLCTYDTVYSNPDLFWYRIRPDYSFQFVFYGDNSRSEGADFTQGRFSVKHILTQKAFHLVISPVRTEDSATYYCASNPSWDRSPDKLIFGKGTRVTVEP.

This clone has a count of ten or more. Given a far larger clone just one base away, this is likely a sequencing read error. This specimen includes other DNA sequences encoding the same CDR3. The chain couples TRDV1 to TRDJ1; 7 bases map to TRDD3. The CDR3 length is 22 residues. Germline loops: CDR1 TSWWSYY, CDR2 QGS. In nucleotides, the CDR3 is TGCGCTCTTGGGGAACTAAAAGCCCATCTACTTAGACTGGGGTTGTTAAGAGATAAACTCATCTTT. Its protein is CALGELKAHLLRLGLLRDKLIF.

This clone was counted a few times. The protein held in TCRdb is that of a much larger clone and does not match this DNA's translation at residue 19, likely because of a read error; the protein shown is translated from the DNA. The J gene is uncalled and the V gene is TRDV3; the DNA was not used to check the table's D call, TRDD2. Germline CDR1 reads TVYSNPD; CDR2 reads GDNSRS (reference sequence). The CDR3 has 20 amino acids. CDR3 nucleotide sequence: TGTGCCTTTAAGGGCTTTAACCAACGGCCCATTTTCCCTACTACCGATAAACTCACCTTT. It yields the protein CAFKGFNQRPIFPTTDKLTF.

In its sample, this clone was seen a few times. This likely came from a read error, as a far larger clone is one base away. The chain joins TRDV1 to TRDJ1, with TRDD3 matching 9 bases. TCRdb lists no J gene, so it was determined here by aligning the DNA to germline. CDR3 length: 30 amino acids. CDR1 and CDR2 from the germline V gene are TSWWSYY and QGS. The V and J ends lost 3 bases and 0 bases, in that order; junction bases with no gene match: 47. The CDR3 DNA reads as TGTGCTCTTGGGGAGGGATCTTTTGGCAACTGGGGGAGAAATTTCCTACGATTGGGGGAAGTCCCAGAAGACACCGATAAACTCATCTTT. As protein: CALGEGSFGNWGRNFLRLGEVPEDTDKLIF.

Concerning this clone itself: The protein TCRdb lists belongs to a much larger clone and differs from this DNA's translation at residue 18, which points to a read error; the protein shown is made from the DNA. The V gene was identified as TRDV1, while no J gene was called; the D segment call TRDD3 is taken from the table without a DNA check. Germline V gene lookup returns CDR1 TSWWSYY and CDR2 QGS. The CDR3 runs 20 residues. The CDR3 here is CALGELRIYLGYASRGPPIF. The CDR3 DNA reads as TGTGCTCTTGGGGAACTAAGAATCTACCTAGGATACGCTAGTAGGGGACCCCCGATCTTT.

A word on this clone: Since a far larger clone is one base different, this is likely a read error. The sample carries other DNA sequences with the same CDR3. The rearrangement joins TRDV1 to TRDJ1, with D tentatively TRDD3 (6 bases). The J gene was missing in TCRdb and was found by matching the end of the DNA to germline. The CDR3 totals 15 residues. Germline V CDR1 and CDR2: TSWWSYY, QGS. For the CDR3, the DNA is TGCGCTCTTGGGACCACGGGGATTACGTCCGATAAACTCATCTTT. Translation gives CALGTTGITSDKLIF.

This clone was observed a handful of times. The protein given by TCRdb reflects a much larger clone and differs at residue 11 from this DNA's translation, likely from a read error; the protein shown is the DNA's translation. This chain uses TRDV1 with TRDJ2; TRDD3 is a possible D gene (6 bases). The J gene comes from matching the DNA to germline here; TCRdb lacks it. V gave up 3 bases and J gave up 4 bases, with 27 bases separating them. Germline-derived CDR1 and CDR2 are TSWWSYY and QGS. The length of the CDR3 is 20 residues. The CDR3 DNA sequence: TGTGCTCTTGGGGAGACCTTAACCAGTACTAGGGGATTAAGGACAGCACAACTCTTCTTT. Translation gives CALGETLTSTRGLRTAQLFF.

This clone was seen only a few times. It differs at one base from a far larger clone, so likely a read error. The CDR3 reads CAFAPNTDKLIF. For the CDR3, the DNA is TGTGCCTTCGCCCCCAACACCGATAAGCTCATCTTT. No J gene was called, and the V gene is TRDV3. CDR1 and CDR2 from the germline V gene are TVYSNPD and GDNSRS (reference sequence). There are 12 residues in the CDR3.

This clone appeared a few times. This could be a read error, since a much larger clone is one nucleotide away. The CDR3: CALGSVFTSPSYMLLTGGYGKLIF. CDR3 in DNA: TGTGCTCTTGGTAGTGTCTTTACCTCCCCTTCCTACATGTTGCTTACTGGGGGATATGGTAAACTCATCTTT. The chain joins TRDV1 to TRDJ1, with 11 bases lining up with TRDD3. This CDR3 spans 24 amino acids. CDR1 and CDR2 (germline): TSWWSYY, QGS. The junction had 37 bases not matched to a gene; V was cut back by 6 bases and J by 7 bases.

This clone showed up just a few times. TCRdb's protein for this DNA is that of a much larger clone and differs from the translation at residue 14, likely a read error; the protein shown is the DNA translation. J is TRDJ1 and V is TRDV3; D unresolved. TCRdb does not report a J gene; here it was assigned by matching the DNA to germline references. Germline-derived CDR1 and CDR2 are TVYSNPD and GDNSRS (reference sequence). The CDR3 length is 17 residues. The CDR3 protein is CAFNLPRSAAYTDRLIF. DNA of the CDR3: TGTGCCTTTAACCTCCCCCGATCTGCAGCGTACACCGATAGACTCATCTTT. Full variable domain (remainder filled in from reference TRDV3 and TRDJ1): CDKVTQSSPDQTVASGSEVVLLCTYDTVYSNPDLFWYRIRPDYSFQFVFYGDNSRSEGADFTQGRFSVKHILTQKAFHLVISPVRTEDSATYYCAFNLPRSAAYTDRLIFGKGTRVTVEP.

This clone has a count of ten or more. This DNA's translation and the protein TCRdb lists, from a much larger clone, do not match at residue 8, likely due to a read error; the protein shown is translated from the DNA. The chain uses TRDV1 and TRDJ1; 8 bases align to TRDD3. The V gene end was trimmed by 6 bases and the J gene end by 4 bases; junction bases not matched to a gene: 16. In germline, CDR1 is TSWWSYY, CDR2 QGS. This CDR3 has 17 residues. The CDR3 DNA follows: TGTGCTCTTGGCGTCCCTACAAGCCTGGGGGACCTCGATAAACTCATCTTT. It codes for CALGVPTSLGDLDKLIF.

This clone came up many times. TCRdb records a much larger clone's protein for this DNA, with a difference at residue 18 that likely arises from a read error; the protein given is the translation of the DNA. V and J are TRDV1 and TRDJ1; TRDD3 agrees at 10 bases. The J gene is absent in TCRdb and was assigned here via DNA matching to germline. The CDR3 sequence is 21 residues long. Germline CDR1 TSWWSYY, CDR2 QGS. CDR3 sequence: CALGGTRPSRWGIPVTDELIF. In DNA form, the CDR3 reads TGTGCTCTTGGGGGTACCCGGCCTTCGCGATGGGGGATACCCGTGACCGATGAACTCATCTTT.

Note on this clone: This DNA's translation differs at residue 8 from TCRdb's protein, which comes from a much larger clone; a read error is likely, and the protein shown is translated from the DNA. The chain uses TRDV2 and TRDJ1, with a tentative D call TRDD3 (5 bases). CDR3 length: 16 amino acids. Per germline, CDR1 GEAIGNYY and CDR2 EKD. The V and J ends lost 0 bases and 0 bases respectively, with 13 bases between them. CDR3 residues: CACDTVGTSYTDKLIF. CDR3 coding DNA: TGTGCCTGTGACACCGTGGGGACCTCGTACACCGATAAACTCATCTTT.

The sample holds many counts of this clone. Translating this DNA gives a protein that differs at residue 12 from the TCRdb one, which belongs to a much larger clone; a read error is likely, and the protein shown is this translation. The rearrangement joins TRAV38-2/DV8 to TRDJ1; TRDD3 is a possible D gene (5 bases). No J segment appears in TCRdb, so it was assigned here by matching the sequence to germline. Trimming cost V 0 bases and J 5 bases, with 29 bases left between them. There are 20 residues in the CDR3. CDR1 and CDR2 (germline): TSESDYY, QEAYKQQN. The CDR3 reads CAYRSGTAFRVRDRRDKLIF. In DNA, the CDR3 is TGTGCTTATAGGAGCGGCACTGCTTTCCGAGTCAGGGATCGCAGGGATAAACTCATCTTT.